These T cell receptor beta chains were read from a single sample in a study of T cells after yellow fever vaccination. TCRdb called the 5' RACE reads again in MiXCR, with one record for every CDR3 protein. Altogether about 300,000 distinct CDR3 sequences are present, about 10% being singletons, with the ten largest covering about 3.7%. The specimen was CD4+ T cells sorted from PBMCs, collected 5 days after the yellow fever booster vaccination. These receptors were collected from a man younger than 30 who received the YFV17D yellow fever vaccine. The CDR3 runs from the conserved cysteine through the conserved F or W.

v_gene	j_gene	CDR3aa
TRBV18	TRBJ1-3	CASSPSGQGAGNTIYF
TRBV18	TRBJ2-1	CASSPITAGFNEQFF
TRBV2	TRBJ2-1	CASSLLAPDYNEQFF
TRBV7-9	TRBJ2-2	CARGQGPGELFF
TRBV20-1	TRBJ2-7	CSAFHTTFGEQYF
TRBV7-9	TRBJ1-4	CASSLGQGDTNEKLFF
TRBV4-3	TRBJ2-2	CASSQEVVGTGNTGELFF
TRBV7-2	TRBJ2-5	CASSSQPGEETQYF
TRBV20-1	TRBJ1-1	CSAQISTEAFF
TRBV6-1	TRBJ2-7	CASSDPHRGSYEQYF
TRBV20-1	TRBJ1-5	CSASLGANSNQPQHF
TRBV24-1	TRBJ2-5	CATSDSRLYRGTQYF
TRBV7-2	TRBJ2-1	CASSLGTAYYNEQFF
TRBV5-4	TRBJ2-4	CASSLTGAQNIQYF